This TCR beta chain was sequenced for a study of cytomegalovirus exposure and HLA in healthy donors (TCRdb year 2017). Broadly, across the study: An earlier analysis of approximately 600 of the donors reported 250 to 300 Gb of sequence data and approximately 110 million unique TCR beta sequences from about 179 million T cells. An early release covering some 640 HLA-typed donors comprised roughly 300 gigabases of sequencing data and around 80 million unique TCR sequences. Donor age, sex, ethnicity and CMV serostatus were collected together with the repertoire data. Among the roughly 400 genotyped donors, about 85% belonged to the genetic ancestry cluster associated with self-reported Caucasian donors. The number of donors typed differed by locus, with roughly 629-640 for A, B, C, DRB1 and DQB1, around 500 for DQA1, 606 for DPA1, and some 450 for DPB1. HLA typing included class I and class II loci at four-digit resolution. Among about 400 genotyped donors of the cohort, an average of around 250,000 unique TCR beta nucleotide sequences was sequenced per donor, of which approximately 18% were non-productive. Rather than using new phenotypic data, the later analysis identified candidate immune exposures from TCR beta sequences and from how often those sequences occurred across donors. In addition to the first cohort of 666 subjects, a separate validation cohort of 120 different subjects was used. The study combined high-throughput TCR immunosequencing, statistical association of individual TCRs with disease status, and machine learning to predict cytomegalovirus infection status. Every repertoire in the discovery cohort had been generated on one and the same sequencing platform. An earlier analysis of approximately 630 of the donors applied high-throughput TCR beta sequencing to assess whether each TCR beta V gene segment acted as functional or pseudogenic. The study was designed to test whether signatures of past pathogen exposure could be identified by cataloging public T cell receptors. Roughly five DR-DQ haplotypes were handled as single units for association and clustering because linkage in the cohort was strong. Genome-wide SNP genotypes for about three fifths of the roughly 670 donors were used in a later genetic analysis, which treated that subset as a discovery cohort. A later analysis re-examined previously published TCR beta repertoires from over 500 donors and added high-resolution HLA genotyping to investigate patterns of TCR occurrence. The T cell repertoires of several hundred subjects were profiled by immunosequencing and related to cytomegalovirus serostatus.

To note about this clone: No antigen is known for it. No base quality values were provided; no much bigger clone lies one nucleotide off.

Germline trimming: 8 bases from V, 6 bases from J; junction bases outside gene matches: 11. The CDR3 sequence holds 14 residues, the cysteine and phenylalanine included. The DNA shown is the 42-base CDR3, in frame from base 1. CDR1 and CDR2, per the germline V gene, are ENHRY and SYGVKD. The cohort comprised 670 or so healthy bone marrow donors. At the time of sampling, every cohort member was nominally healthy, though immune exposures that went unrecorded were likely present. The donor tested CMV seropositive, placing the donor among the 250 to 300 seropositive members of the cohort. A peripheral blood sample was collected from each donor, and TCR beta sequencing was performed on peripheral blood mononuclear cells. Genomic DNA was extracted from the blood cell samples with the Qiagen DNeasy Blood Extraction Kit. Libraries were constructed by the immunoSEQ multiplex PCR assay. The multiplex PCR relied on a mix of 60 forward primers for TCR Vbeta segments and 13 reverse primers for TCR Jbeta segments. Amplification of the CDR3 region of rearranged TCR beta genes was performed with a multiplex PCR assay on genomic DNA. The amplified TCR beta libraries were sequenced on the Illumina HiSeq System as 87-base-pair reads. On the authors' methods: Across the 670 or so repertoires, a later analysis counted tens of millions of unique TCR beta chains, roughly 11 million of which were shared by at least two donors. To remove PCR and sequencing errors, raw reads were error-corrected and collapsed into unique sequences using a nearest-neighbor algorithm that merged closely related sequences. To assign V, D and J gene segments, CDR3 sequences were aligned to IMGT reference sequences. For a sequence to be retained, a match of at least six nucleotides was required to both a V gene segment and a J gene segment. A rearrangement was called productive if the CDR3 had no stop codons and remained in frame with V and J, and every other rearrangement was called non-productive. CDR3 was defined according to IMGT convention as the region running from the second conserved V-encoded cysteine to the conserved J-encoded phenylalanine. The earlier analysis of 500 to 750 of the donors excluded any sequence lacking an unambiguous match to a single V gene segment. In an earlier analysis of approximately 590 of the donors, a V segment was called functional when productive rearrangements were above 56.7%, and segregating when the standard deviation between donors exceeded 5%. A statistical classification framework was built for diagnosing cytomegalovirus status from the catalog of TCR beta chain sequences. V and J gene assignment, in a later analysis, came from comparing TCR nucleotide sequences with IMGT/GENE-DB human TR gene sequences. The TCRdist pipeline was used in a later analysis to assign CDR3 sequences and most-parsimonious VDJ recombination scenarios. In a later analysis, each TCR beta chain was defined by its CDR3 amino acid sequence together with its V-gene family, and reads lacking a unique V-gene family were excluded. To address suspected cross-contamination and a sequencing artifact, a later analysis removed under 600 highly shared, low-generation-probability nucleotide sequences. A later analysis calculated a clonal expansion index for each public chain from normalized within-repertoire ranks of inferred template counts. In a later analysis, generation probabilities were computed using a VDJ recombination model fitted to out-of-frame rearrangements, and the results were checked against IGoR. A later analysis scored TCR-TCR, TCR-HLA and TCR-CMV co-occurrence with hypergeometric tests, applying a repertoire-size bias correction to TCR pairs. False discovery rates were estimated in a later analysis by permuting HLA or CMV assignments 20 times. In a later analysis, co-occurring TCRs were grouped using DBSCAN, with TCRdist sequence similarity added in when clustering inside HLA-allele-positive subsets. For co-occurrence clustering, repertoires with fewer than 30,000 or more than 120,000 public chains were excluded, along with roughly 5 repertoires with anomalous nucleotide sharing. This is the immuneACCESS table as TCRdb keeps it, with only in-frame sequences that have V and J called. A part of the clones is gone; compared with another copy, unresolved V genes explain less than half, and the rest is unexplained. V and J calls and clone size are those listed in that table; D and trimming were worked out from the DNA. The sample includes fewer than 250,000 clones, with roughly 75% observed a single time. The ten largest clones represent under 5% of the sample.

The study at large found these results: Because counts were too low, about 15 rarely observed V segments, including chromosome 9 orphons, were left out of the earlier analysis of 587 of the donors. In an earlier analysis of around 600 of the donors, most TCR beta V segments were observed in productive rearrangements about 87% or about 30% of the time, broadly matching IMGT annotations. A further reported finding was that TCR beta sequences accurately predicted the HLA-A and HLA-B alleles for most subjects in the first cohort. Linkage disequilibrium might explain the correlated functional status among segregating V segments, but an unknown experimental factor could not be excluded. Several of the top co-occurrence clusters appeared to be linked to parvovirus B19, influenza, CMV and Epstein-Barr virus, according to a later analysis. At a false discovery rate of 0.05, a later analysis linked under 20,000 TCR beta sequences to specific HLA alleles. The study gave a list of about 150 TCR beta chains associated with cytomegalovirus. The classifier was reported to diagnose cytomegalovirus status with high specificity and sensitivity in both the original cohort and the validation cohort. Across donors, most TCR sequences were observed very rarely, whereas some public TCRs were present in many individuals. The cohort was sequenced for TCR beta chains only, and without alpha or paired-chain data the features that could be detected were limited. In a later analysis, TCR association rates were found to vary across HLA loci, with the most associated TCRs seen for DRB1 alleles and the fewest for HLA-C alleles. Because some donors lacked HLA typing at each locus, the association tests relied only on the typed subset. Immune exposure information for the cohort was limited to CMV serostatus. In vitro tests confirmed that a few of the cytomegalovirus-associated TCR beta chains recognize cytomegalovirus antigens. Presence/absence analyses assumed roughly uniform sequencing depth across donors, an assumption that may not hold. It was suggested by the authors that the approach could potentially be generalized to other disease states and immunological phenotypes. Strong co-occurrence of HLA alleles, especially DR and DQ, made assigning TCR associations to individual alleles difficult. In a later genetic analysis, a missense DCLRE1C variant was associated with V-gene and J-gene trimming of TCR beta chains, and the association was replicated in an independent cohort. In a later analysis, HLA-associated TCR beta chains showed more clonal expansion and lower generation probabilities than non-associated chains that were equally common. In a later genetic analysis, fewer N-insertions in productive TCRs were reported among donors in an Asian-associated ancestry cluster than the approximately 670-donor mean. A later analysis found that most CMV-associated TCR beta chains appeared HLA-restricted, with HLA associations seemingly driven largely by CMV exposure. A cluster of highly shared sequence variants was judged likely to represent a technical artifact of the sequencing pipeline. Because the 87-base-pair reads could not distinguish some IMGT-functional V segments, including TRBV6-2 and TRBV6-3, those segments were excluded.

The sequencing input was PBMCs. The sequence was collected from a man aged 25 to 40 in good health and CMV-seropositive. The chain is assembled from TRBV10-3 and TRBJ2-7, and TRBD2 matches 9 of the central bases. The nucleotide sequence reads TGTGCCATCGGATCCGCGGGAGGGGGAACCGAGCAGTACTTC. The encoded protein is CAIGSAGGGTEQYF.